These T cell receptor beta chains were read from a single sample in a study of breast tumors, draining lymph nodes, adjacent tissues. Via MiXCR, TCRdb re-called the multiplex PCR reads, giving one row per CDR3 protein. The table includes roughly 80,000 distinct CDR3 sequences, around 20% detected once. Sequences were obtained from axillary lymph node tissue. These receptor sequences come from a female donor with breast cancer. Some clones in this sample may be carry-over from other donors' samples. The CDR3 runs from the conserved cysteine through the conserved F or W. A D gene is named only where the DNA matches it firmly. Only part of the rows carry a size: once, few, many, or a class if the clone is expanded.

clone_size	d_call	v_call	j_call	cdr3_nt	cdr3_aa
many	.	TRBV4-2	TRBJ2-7	TGTGCCAGCAGCCAAGATTCTTCCTACGAGCAGTACTTC	CASSQDSSYEQYF
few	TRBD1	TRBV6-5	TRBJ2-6	TGTGCCAGCAGTGACCTGGACAGGGGATCCTCTGGGGCCAACGTCCTGACTTTC	CASSDLDRGSSGANVLTF
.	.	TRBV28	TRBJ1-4	TGTGCCAGCAGTTTACGGGACATTAATGAAAAACTGTTTTTT	CASSLRDINEKLFF
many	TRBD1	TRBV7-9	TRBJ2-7	TGTGCCAGCAGGCCCCGGGACAGGCCCGACGAGCAGTACTTC	CASRPRDRPDEQYF
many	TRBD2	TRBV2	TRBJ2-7	TGTGCCAGCAGTGCTAGCGGGAGGTACGAGCAGTACTTC	CASSASGRYEQYF
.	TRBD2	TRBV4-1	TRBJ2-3	TGCGCCAGCAGCCAAGAACGGGCGGGTCTAGCGGACACAGATACGCAGTATTTT	CASSQERAGLADTDTQYF
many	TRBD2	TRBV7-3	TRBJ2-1	TGTGCCAGCAGCTTAAGTCTAGCGGGAGTAAATGAGCAGTTCTTC	CASSLSLAGVNEQFF
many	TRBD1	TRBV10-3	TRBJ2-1	TGTGCCATCAGAGACAGGGATGGGTACAATGAGCAGTTCTTC	CAIRDRDGYNEQFF
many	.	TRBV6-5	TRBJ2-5	TGTGCCAGCAGTGGGTCGGGGTATGGGGGAGAGACCCAGTACTTC	CASSGSGYGGETQYF
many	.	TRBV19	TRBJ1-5	TGTGCCAGTAGGCCGGGACTGGACAATCAGCCCCAGCATTTT	CASRPGLDNQPQHF
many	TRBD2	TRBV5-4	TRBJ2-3	TGTGCCAGCAGCTTGAGAGCGGGAGGAGGGGCAGATACGCAGTATTTT	CASSLRAGGGADTQYF
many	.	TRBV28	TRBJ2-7	TGTGCCAGCAGCCTAGGTCAGACGTGGCGGGAGCAGTACTTC	CASSLGQTWREQYF
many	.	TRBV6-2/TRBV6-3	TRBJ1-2	TGTGCCAGCAGCCGGTCGAATCCCCGTAACTATGGCTACACCTTC	CASSRSNPRNYGYTF
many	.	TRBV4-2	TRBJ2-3	TGTGCCAGCAGCCCCGGGAAAAAAGATACGCAGTATTTT	CASSPGKKDTQYF
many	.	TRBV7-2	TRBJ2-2	TGTGCCAGCAGCCCATACGTCGCCGGGGAGCTGTTTTTT	CASSPYVAGELFF
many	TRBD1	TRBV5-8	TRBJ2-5	TGTGCCAACCGGGACAGGGGGACGGAGACCCAGTACTTC	CANRDRGTETQYF
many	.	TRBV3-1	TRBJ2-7	TGTGCCAGCAGCCTCGCCGGGGCCCTAGGGTACGAGCAGTACTTC	CASSLAGALGYEQYF
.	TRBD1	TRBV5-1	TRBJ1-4	TGCGCCAGCCGACAGGGTAATGAAAAACTGTTTTTT	CASRQGNEKLFF
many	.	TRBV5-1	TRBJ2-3	TGCGCCAGCAGCGGGCAATTCACAGATACGCAGTATTTT	CASSGQFTDTQYF